This TCR beta chain was sequenced in a study of blood T cell repertoires in COVID-19. At the level of the study: There were acute and convalescent COVID-19 samples, and they came from the United States, Italy and Spain.

The V gene end was trimmed by 4 bases and the J gene end by 5 bases; junction bases not matched to a gene: 20. Per germline, CDR1 LGHDT and CDR2 YNNKEL (reference sequence). This CDR3 is built from 20 residues. Sequenced by immunoSEQ multiplex PCR; TCRdb stores in-frame clones only, minus some. The sample lists 95,000 to 150,000 clones, about 79% occurring once. Sequencing was performed on peripheral blood. The rearrangement joins TRBV3-1 (or the pseudogene TRBV3-2) to TRBJ1-4, with 9 nucleotides matching TRBD1. The source of this sequence is a woman in her 70s with acute or convalescent COVID-19. The CDR3 region has the DNA TGTGCCAGCAGCCCCTTCCAAATCCCGGGACAGGGATTTAAAAATGAAAAACTGTTTTTT. It is translated as CASSPFQIPGQGFKNEKLFF.